This T cell receptor beta chain was identified during a study of T cells in Graves' hyperthyroidism and ophthalmopathy (dated by TCRdb to the late 2010s). A note on the overall study: Peripheral blood was sampled at the time of initial diagnosis, prior to any treatment. In addition, the study compared T-cell repertoires in thyroid tissue and in blood from roughly 6 Graves' hyperthyroidism patients. The 100 or so discovery patients were divided at random into training and test sets in a 7:3 ratio. An independent validation cohort of about 20 hyperthyroidism patients and roughly 16 patients who later progressed to ophthalmopathy tested prospective prediction of ophthalmopathy. According to the paper, TCR Vbeta CDR3 sequencing was carried out on about 140 peripheral blood samples, which came from fewer than 50 ophthalmopathy, fewer than 80 hyperthyroidism and some 17 progressor patients. A discovery cohort of approximately 97 patients, 43 with Graves' ophthalmopathy and more than 55 with stable Graves' hyperthyroidism, was used to find distinguishing TCR V-J signatures. After sampling, hyperthyroidism patients received methimazole starting at 30 mg daily, and ophthalmopathy patients received high-dose intravenous methylprednisolone. General study outcomes and caveats: A 13 V-J signature model separated ophthalmopathy from stable hyperthyroidism, with approximately 87% sensitivity and around 84% specificity in cross-validation and 80%/75% in testing. Most expanded thyroid clonotypes (frequency above 0.001) were also found in blood, which suggests that blood repertoires may mirror thyroid immune responses. In validation, progression to ophthalmopathy was predicted by the model with almost 71% sensitivity and 72% to 80% specificity, a median of approximately 6.5 months before onset. Sample size was not statistically predetermined, and investigators were not blinded to group allocation.

The germline V end is reduced by 3 bases and the J end by 2 bases; junction bases left unmatched: 7. The CDR3 contains 15 residues, cysteine and phenylalanine counted. Only the CDR3 part of the read is kept: 45 bases, read in frame from the first base. The germline V gene provides CDR1 SGDLS and CDR2 YYNGEE. This clonotype was found a few times. Its antigen remains unidentified. Base qualities are not provided; no much larger clone lies one nucleotide away. In the ophthalmopathy patients, disease was moderately to severely active, with a Clinical Activity Score of 3 or more, a NOSPECS grade of 4 or more, and a duration of less than 3 months. The study excluded patients with uncontrolled infections, other autoimmune diseases, pregnancy or lactation. Diagnoses were based on clinical symptoms, serum thyroxine and TRAb, thyroid ultrasound and orbital computed tomography. PBMCs were separated from 10 ml of fresh peripheral blood using Ficoll-Paque density gradient centrifugation. Total RNA was extracted using Trizol reagent, and RNA quality was assessed on an Agilent 2100 Bioanalyzer.

The TCR beta CDR3 regions were amplified from RNA transcripts. The first round of RT-PCR for the TCR CDR3 was performed with the HTBI primer set and the Qiagen OneStep RT-PCR kit. Libraries were constructed in a second round of multiplex PCR, after which size selection and purification were carried out. Paired-end sequencing of the libraries was performed with 100 bp reads on an Illumina HiSeq2000. The authors' pipeline ran thus. SOAPnuke was used to process the raw data, removing reads that contained adapters or uncalled bases, had a mean Phred below 15, or lacked an exact match to the constant primer or identifier. High-quality paired reads were merged with COPE v1.2.5, and unique nucleotide sequences were defined as clonotypes. Clonotypes were aligned to IMGT TRBV, TRBD and TRBJ reference segments using MiTCR v1.1. Only V-J combinations with frequency above 0.0001, covering about 99% of repertoires, were analysed. The TCS score was defined as F50 (clonal expansion) divided by E x V (chaos), with BLOSUM62-based TCRdist calculated between CDR3 peptides within each V-J. Welch's t-statistics and random forest reduced 514 V-J features to 10 to 15, which were used in a naive Bayes classifier (R e1071). TCRdb passed the public sequencing reads through fastp at Q25 and MiXCR, retaining productive beta sequences. Here each entry gathers all rows of one CDR3 protein and keeps the most common genes and DNA. The V and J calls follow TCRdb's processing rather than the paper's. For this sample there are a few hundred thousand distinct CDR3 sequences; about 16% appear just once. Of the sample, about 29% falls within the top ten clones.

Input material: blood. This receptor was identified in a woman in her 30s with Graves' ophthalmopathy. The receptor chain draws on TRBV9 and TRBJ2-5; 7 bases in between match TRBD1. The CDR3 here reads CASSGETGTQETQYF. The sequenced DNA is TGTGCCAGCAGCGGAGAGACAGGGACACAAGAGACCCAGTACTTC.